This T cell receptor (beta chain) was documented in a study of post-analysis software for immune sequencing data. Overall study results and limits: Multiple sclerosis patients showed significantly lower normalized Chao1 diversity than controls did. About five TRBV segments occurring more often in patients than controls included TRBV5-6, TRBV5-1 and TRBV20-1.

Prepared TCR beta cDNA libraries contained unique molecular identifiers. T cells numbering about 0.9 to 10 million yielded cDNA molecules that totaled about 500,000. MiXCR, applied by TCRdb to the PCR reads, yields one record per CDR3 protein. The sample lists 820,000 or so distinct CDR3 sequences, approximately 57% occurring once. This clonotype was recorded a few times. Its antigen is unidentified. The CDR3 sequence is 14 residues long. Germline V CDR1 and CDR2: SGHDT, YYEEEE. V was trimmed by 4 bases and J by 8 bases, leaving 18 bases between them. The chain joins TRBV5-6 to TRBJ2-5; D possibly corresponds to TRBD2 (5 bases). The specimen was blood. This clonotype was obtained from a girl aged 10 to 17 with multiple sclerosis. The CDR3 region is CASSPHWGDLTQYF. In nucleotides, the CDR3 is TGTGCCAGCAGCCCACATTGGGGAGATCTTACCCAGTACTTC.